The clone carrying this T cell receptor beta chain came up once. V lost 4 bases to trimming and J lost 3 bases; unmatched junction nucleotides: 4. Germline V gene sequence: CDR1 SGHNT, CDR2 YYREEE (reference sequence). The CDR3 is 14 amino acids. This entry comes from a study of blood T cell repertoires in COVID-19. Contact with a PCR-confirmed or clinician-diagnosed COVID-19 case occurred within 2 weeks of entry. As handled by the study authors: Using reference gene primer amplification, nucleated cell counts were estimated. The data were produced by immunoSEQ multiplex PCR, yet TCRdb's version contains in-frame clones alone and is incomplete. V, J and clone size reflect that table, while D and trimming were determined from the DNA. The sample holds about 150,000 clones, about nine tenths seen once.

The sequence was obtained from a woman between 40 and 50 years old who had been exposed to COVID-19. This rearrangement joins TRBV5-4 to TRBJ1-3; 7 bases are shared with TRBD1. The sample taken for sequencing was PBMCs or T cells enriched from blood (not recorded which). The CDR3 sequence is CASSGQGVGNTIYF. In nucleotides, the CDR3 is TGTGCCAGCAGCGGCCAGGGGGTTGGAAACACCATATATTTT.